Each of the 27 T cell receptor beta chains below was sequenced from the same sample in a study of cytomegalovirus exposure and HLA in healthy donors (dated by TCRdb to 2017 to 2019). The library was obtained by the immunoSEQ multiplex PCR assay. For the multiplex PCR, a mixture combining 60 forward primers for TCR Vbeta segments and 13 reverse primers for TCR Jbeta segments was used. TCRdb mirrors the immuneACCESS table, restricted to in-frame sequences. Some clones are absent from its copies; in checked studies, under half trace to an unresolved V gene, and the reason for the others is unknown. Here the sample has approximately 110,000 clones; approximately 80% occur a single time. About 0.22% of the sample rests with the top ten. Sequenced input: PBMCs. These receptors came from a man aged 50-59 years in good health and CMV-seronegative.

The chain carries TRBV7-2 and TRBJ2-3, with D unresolved. CDR3 length: 15 residues. V was pared by 4 bases and J by 0 bases, with 11 bases between. Germline V gene lookup returns CDR1 SGHTA and CDR2 FQGNSA. CDR3 coding DNA: TGTGCCAGCAGCTCGAGGCGATCTAGCACAGATACGCAGTATTTT. This codes for CASSSRRSSTDTQYF.

This chain uses TRBV6-5 with TRBJ2-5, with 9 bases fitting TRBD1. The V gene's germline CDR1 is MNHEY and CDR2 SVGAGI. The CDR3 length is 13 residues. V lost 7 bases and J lost 5; bases outside the gene matches: 5. The CDR3: CASTQTGGETQYF. The CDR3, as DNA: TGTGCCAGCACTCAAACAGGGGGCGAGACCCAGTACTTC.

This clone was observed once. The V gene is TRBV28, the J gene TRBJ2-2, with 10 positions matching TRBD1. This CDR3 spans 20 amino acids. J was trimmed by 2 bases and V by 3 bases; bases with no gene match: 15. Germline V CDR1 and CDR2: MDHEN, SYDVKM. The CDR3 DNA reads as TGTGCCAGCAGTTTCCTGTACCTCCGCCGACAGGGGGCTAACACCGGGGAGCTGTTTTTT. Its protein is CASSFLYLRRQGANTGELFF.

This clone was seen just once. The chain couples TRBV30 to TRBJ1-4; the D is unclear. The CDR3 loop spans 13 amino acids. Trimming left V 1 base short and J 2 bases short, with 5 bases between. CDR1 is GTSNPN, CDR2 SVGIG, per germline (reference sequence). The CDR3 nucleotides are TGTGCCTGGAGTGGAGGGACTAATGAAAAACTGTTTTTT. Translated: CAWSGGTNEKLFF.

The genes are TRBV5-6 and TRBJ1-1; no definite D call. The CDR3 is 13 residues long. CDR1 SGHDT and CDR2 YYEEEE come from the germline V gene. V gave up 5 bases and J gave up 4 bases, with 12 bases separating them. CDR3 sequence: CASRGRGVTEAFF. Here the CDR3 DNA reads TGTGCCAGCAGAGGGCGGGGAGTCACTGAAGCTTTCTTT.

This clone was seen a few times. The chain is built from TRBV27 and TRBJ1-4; D is uncertain. The V gene's germline CDR1 is MNHEY and CDR2 SMNVEV (reference sequence). Deletions cut 2 bases from V and 12 bases from J, with 13 bases between. The CDR3 sequence is 13 residues long. This CDR3 reads CASSLVFGRELFF. CDR3 coding DNA: TGTGCCAGCAGTTTAGTCTTCGGGAGGGAACTGTTTTTT.

This chain joins TRBV5-1 and TRBJ2-7, with D possibly TRBD2 on 6 matching bases. CDR1 is SGHRS, CDR2 YFSETQ, per germline. Deletions cut 2 bases from V and 2 bases from J, with 11 bases between. The CDR3 is 14 amino acids. Here the CDR3 reads CASSFLGGTYEQYF. In nucleotides, the CDR3 is TGCGCCAGCAGCTTCTTGGGCGGGACCTACGAGCAGTACTTC.

This chain links TRBV7-2 with TRBJ2-3; D gene uncertain. The germline V gene encodes CDR1 SGHTA and CDR2 FQGNSA. Deletions cut 1 base from V and 0 bases from J, with 8 bases between. The CDR3 runs to 15 residues. Written as DNA, the CDR3 is TGTGCCAGCAGCTTAGGGCCTCCTAGCACAGATACGCAGTATTTT. Translating gives CASSLGPPSTDTQYF.

This clone was picked up a small number of times. The J gene is TRBJ1-4, the V gene TRBV28; the D gene is possibly TRBD1 (5 bases). CDR1 and CDR2 from the germline V gene are MDHEN and SYDVKM. The CDR3 is 16 residues long. V lost 7 bases to trimming and J lost 10 bases, with 25 bases between them. This CDR3 is CASTPIGQGTHVKLFF. The CDR3 DNA is TGTGCCAGCACCCCGATAGGGCAGGGCACCCATGTAAAACTGTTTTTT.

V gene TRBV4-2 combines with J gene TRBJ2-7; D is perhaps TRBD2 (6 bases). CDR1 LGHNA and CDR2 YNFKEQ come from the germline V gene. The CDR3 is 13 residues long. V lost 10 bases to trimming and J lost 3 bases, with 16 bases between them. CDR3 loop: CATRDLSSYEQYF. In nucleotides, the CDR3 is TGTGCCACCCGGGACTTATCGAGCTACGAGCAGTACTTC.

This chain joins TRBV7-2 and TRBJ2-5; 7 bases match TRBD2. With 4 bases clipped from V and 5 bases from J, the junction kept 13 bases outside the gene matches. Per the germline V gene, CDR1 is SGHTA and CDR2 is FQGNSA. The CDR3 totals 16 residues. The CDR3 spells CASSSSTSWGGETQYF. DNA of the CDR3: TGTGCCAGCAGCTCCTCGACTTCATGGGGGGGGGAGACCCAGTACTTC.

This rearrangement joins TRBV7-9 to TRBJ2-5; 9 nucleotides agree with TRBD1. Germline V lookup: CDR1 SEHNR, CDR2 FQNEAQ (reference sequence). J was trimmed by 1 base and V by 4 bases; bases with no gene match: 7. The CDR3 consists of 16 residues. CDR3 in amino acids: CASSYPDRGIQETQYF. The CDR3 DNA follows: TGTGCCAGCAGCTACCCGGACAGGGGAATCCAAGAGACCCAGTACTTC.

On this clone: Other DNA sequences from this sample encode an identical CDR3 as well. The rearrangement links TRBV7-9 to TRBJ2-7; 9 nucleotides line up with TRBD1. The V gene end was trimmed by 5 bases and the J gene end by 0 bases; junction bases not matched to a gene: 5. The germline CDR1 and CDR2 sequences are SEHNR and FQNEAQ (reference sequence). The CDR3 totals 15 residues. CDR3 nucleotides: TGTGCCAGCAGCAAAACGGGACAGGGCTCCTACGAGCAGTACTTC. Protein product: CASSKTGQGSYEQYF.

This chain uses TRBV19 with TRBJ2-1; D is possibly TRBD1 (5 bases). The ends were cut back, 5 bases at V and 0 bases at J, with 8 bases in the middle. The V gene's germline CDR1 is LNHDA and CDR2 SQIVND (reference sequence). The CDR3 covers 14 residues. CDR3 DNA: TGTGCCAGTAGTCAGGGAAGCTCCTACAATGAGCAGTTCTTC. It specifies CASSQGSSYNEQFF.

This clone was detected a few times. The rearrangement links TRBV15 to TRBJ1-4; no definite D call. The CDR3 totals 13 residues. The V gene lost 6 bases and the J gene lost 10 bases, with 15 bases spanning the gap. The germline V gene encodes CDR1 LNHNV and CDR2 YYDKDF (reference sequence). The CDR3 region is CATRPDPAGKLFF. The CDR3 nucleotides are TGTGCCACCAGGCCAGACCCAGCAGGAAAACTGTTTTTT.

This clone was counted only a few times. This chain uses TRBV5-4 with TRBJ2-7; TRBD1 matches at 7 bases. V gave up 5 bases and J gave up 11 bases; unmatched junction bases: 7. Germline values: CDR1 SGHNT, CDR2 YYREEE (reference sequence). The CDR3 consists of 11 residues. This CDR3 reads CASSYTGVEYF. CDR3 bases: TGTGCCAGCAGTTATACAGGGGTGGAGTACTTC.

The chain combines TRBV28 with TRBJ1-5, with TRBD1 matching over 9 bases. The germline V gene has CDR1 MDHEN and CDR2 SYDVKM. The CDR3 contains 16 residues. J gave up 6 bases and V 1 base, and 7 bases lay outside the gene matches. The CDR3: CASSLSNRGLIQPQHF. The DNA for the CDR3 is TGTGCCAGCAGTTTATCTAACAGGGGGCTTATTCAGCCCCAGCATTTT.

This clone is a singleton in its sample. The chain carries TRBV27 and TRBJ1-1; D is possibly TRBD1 (5 bases). Germline CDR1 MNHEY, CDR2 SMNVEV (reference sequence). Trimming removed 0 bases from V and 3 bases from J, with 11 bases in between. This CDR3 spans 15 amino acids. The CDR3 DNA reads TGTGCCAGCAGTTTATCGGCAGGGATCGACACTGAAGCTTTCTTT. The encoded protein is CASSLSAGIDTEAFF.

The genes are TRBV29-1 and TRBJ2-7; perhaps TRBD1 as D (6 bases). V shed 6 bases and J shed 1 base, with 10 bases lying between them. The CDR3 spans 12 residues. The germline CDR1 and CDR2 sequences are SQVTM and ANQGSEA. In nucleotides, the CDR3 is TGCAGCGTCCGACAGGCGTCCTACGAGCAGTACTTC. Protein product: CSVRQASYEQYF.

This chain links TRBV4-1 with TRBJ2-7; D not resolved. The CDR3 loop spans 15 amino acids. Per germline, CDR1 MGHRA and CDR2 YSYEKL. V lost 0 bases and J lost 0, with 9 bases in between. In nucleotides, the CDR3 is TGCGCCAGCAGCCAAGAAACGGCTAGCTCCTACGAGCAGTACTTC. Its protein product is CASSQETASSYEQYF.

The V and J genes are TRBV7-3 and TRBJ2-7; TRBD2 is a possible D gene (7 bases). Trimming took off 5 bases at V and 5 bases at J, with 13 bases between the two ends. Germline CDR1 SGHTA, CDR2 FQGTGA. The length of the CDR3 is 13 residues. Here the CDR3 DNA reads TGTGCCAGCAGCCCGGGGGGCAGCCACGAGCAGTACTTC. Translating gives CASSPGGSHEQYF.

The genes are TRBV10-3 and TRBJ2-3, with TRBD2 matching 8 bases. CDR1 and CDR2 (germline): ENHRY, SYGVKD. The V segment lost 7 bases and the J segment 2 bases; nucleotides outside the gene matches: 8. CDR3 length: 15 amino acids. In DNA form, the CDR3 reads TGTGCCATCAATATAGGCGGGGGGCTCACAGATACGCAGTATTTT. Its translation is CAINIGGGLTDTQYF.

This clone was picked up a small number of times. V gene TRBV6-5 combines with J gene TRBJ2-7; 8 nucleotides line up with TRBD2. The V gene end was trimmed by 6 bases and the J gene end by 6 bases; junction bases not matched to a gene: 4. The CDR3 is 12 amino acids. Germline V gene lookup returns CDR1 MNHEY and CDR2 SVGAGI. The CDR3 DNA reads TGTGCCAGCAGGCGCGGGGGGAGCGAGCAGTACTTC. Residues: CASRRGGSEQYF.

The rearrangement joins TRBV9 to TRBJ2-1; TRBD2 matches 7 bases. The germline V gene encodes CDR1 SGDLS and CDR2 YYNGEE. This CDR3 comprises 16 residues. The J segment lost 6 bases and the V segment lost 4 bases, leaving 13 bases of the junction unmatched. The CDR3 coding sequence is TGTGCCAGCAGCCCCCGGGTGGGCGGGGGATTCAATGAGCAGTTCTTC. Translating gives CASSPRVGGGFNEQFF.

This clone came up once. The V gene is TRBV5-6, the J gene TRBJ1-5; a possible D gene is TRBD1 (6 bases). In germline, CDR1 is SGHDT, CDR2 YYEEEE. This CDR3 spans 16 amino acids. V gave up 3 bases and J gave up 2 bases, with 15 bases separating them. In nucleotides, the CDR3 is TGTGCCAGCAGCTCGGGGGGGCAGGGTGGCAATCAGCCCCAGCATTTT. It is translated as CASSSGGQGGNQPQHF.

This clone has just a few counts. The rearrangement uses TRBV6-5 and TRBJ1-1; D is unclear. The CDR3 sequence is 12 residues long. From germline, CDR1 is MNHEY and CDR2 SVGAGI. Between the trimmed V and J ends, which lost 5 bases and 1 base, there was a span of 5 bases. The CDR3 reads CASSRGNTEAFF. The CDR3, as DNA: TGTGCCAGCAGTCGGGGGAACACTGAAGCTTTCTTT.

A few counts support this clone. This chain links TRBV15 with TRBJ1-5, with D hard to call. Germline values: CDR1 LNHNV, CDR2 YYDKDF (reference sequence). Trimming pared 1 base from V and 4 bases from J, leaving 8 bases between. CDR3 size: 14 residues. This CDR3 is CATSRVARNQPQHF. CDR3 DNA sequence: TGTGCCACCAGCAGAGTAGCGAGGAATCAGCCCCAGCATTTT. Full variable domain (outside the CDR3, taken from reference TRBV15 and TRBJ1-5): DAMVIQNPRYQVTQFGKPVTLSCSQTLNHNVMYWYQQKSSQAPKLLFHYYDKDFNNEADTPDNFQSRRPNTSFCFLDIRSPGLGDTAMYLCATSRVARNQPQHFGDGTRLSIL.